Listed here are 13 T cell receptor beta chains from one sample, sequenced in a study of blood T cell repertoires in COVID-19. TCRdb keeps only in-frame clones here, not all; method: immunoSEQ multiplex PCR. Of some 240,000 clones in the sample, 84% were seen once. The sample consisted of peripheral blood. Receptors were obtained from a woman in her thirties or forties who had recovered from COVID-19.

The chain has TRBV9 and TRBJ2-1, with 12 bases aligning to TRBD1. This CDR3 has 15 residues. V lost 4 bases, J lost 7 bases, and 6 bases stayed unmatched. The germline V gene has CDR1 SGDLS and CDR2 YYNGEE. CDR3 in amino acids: CASSWDRGRENEQFF. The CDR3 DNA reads TGTGCCAGCAGCTGGGACAGGGGGCGCGAGAATGAGCAGTTCTTC.

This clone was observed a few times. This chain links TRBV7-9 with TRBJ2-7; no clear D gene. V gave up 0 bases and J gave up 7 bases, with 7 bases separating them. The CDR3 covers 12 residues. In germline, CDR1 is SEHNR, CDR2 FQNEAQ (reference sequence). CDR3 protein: CASSLAFQEQYF. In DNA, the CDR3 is TGTGCCAGCAGCTTAGCGTTCCAGGAGCAGTACTTC.

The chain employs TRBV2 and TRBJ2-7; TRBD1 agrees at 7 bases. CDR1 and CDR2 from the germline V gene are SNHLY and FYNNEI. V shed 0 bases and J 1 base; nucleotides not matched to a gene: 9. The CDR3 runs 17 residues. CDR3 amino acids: CASSEAGRRTGSYEQYF. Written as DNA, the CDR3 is TGTGCCAGCAGTGAAGCGGGGCGGCGGACAGGTTCCTACGAGCAGTACTTC.

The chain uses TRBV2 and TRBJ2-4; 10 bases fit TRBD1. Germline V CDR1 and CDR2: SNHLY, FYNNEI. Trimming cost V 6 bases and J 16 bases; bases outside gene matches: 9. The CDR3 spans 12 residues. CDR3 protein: CASSGDDRGHYF. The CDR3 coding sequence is TGTGCCAGCAGCGGGGACGACAGGGGGCATTACTTC.

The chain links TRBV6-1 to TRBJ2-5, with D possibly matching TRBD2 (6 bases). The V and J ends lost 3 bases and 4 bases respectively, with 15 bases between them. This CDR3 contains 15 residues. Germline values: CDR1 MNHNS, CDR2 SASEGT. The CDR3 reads CASSDRRGLGETQYF. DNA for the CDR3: TGTGCCAGCAGTGACCGCCGGGGGTTAGGAGAGACCCAGTACTTC.

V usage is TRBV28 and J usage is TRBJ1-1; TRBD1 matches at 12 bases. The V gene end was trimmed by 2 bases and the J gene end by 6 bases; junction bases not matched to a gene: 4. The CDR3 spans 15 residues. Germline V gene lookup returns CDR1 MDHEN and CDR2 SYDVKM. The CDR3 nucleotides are TGTGCCAGCAGTTTAAGGGGACAGGGGGCATCTGAAGCTTTCTTT. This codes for CASSLRGQGASEAFF.

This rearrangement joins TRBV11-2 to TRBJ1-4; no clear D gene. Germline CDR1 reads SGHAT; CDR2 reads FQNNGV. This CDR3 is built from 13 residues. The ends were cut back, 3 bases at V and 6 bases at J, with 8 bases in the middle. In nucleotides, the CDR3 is TGTGCCAGCAGCTTCGGAGAGGATGAAAAACTGTTTTTT. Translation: CASSFGEDEKLFF.

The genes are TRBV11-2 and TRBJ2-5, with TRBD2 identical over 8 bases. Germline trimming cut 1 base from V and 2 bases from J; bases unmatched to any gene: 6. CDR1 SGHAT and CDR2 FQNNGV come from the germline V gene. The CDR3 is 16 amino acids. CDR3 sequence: CASSLGGTRNQETQYF. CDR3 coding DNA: TGTGCCAGCAGCTTAGGTGGGACTAGGAATCAAGAGACCCAGTACTTC.

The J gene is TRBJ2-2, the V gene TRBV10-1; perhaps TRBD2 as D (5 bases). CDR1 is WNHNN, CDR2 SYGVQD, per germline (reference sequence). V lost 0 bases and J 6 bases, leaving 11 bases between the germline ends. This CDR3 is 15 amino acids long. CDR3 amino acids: CASSESEGLPGELFF. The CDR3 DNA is TGCGCCAGCAGTGAGTCCGAGGGTCTTCCCGGGGAGCTGTTTTTT.

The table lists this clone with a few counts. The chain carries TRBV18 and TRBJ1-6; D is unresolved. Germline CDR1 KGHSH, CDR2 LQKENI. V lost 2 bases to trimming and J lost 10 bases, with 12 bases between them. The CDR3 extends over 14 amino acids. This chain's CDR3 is CASSPAGTESPLHF. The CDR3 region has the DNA TGTGCCAGCTCACCAGCAGGAACTGAGTCACCCCTCCACTTT.

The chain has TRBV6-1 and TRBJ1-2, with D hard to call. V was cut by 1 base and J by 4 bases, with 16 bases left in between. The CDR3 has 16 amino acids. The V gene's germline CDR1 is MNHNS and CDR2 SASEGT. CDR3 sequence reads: CASSEGADQYSYGYTF. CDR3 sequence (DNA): TGTGCCAGCAGTGAAGGGGCCGATCAGTATTCCTATGGCTACACCTTC.

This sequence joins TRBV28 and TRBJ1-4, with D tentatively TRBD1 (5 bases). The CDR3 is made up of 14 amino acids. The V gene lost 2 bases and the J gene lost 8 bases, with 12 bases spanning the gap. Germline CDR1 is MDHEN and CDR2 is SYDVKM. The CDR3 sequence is CASSLGAQWEKLFF. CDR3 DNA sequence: TGTGCCAGCAGTTTAGGGGCCCAGTGGGAAAAACTGTTTTTT. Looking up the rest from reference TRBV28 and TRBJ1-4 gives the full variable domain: DVKVTQSSRYLVKRTGEKVFLECVQDMDHENMFWYRQDPGLGLRLIYFSYDVKMKEKGDIPEGYSVSREKKERFSLILESASTNQTSMYLCASSLGAQWEKLFFGSGTQLSVL.

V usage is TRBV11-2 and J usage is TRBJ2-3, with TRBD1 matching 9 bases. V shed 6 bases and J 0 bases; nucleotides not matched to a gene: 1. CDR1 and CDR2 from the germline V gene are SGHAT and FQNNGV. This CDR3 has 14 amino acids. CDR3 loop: CASRDRGSTDTQYF. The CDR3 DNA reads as TGTGCCAGCAGGGACAGGGGAAGCACAGATACGCAGTATTTT.